The 8 T cell receptor beta chains below all came from one sample that was sequenced in a study of T cells in Graves' hyperthyroidism and ophthalmopathy. TCR beta CDR3 regions were amplified from RNA. First-round RT-PCR with HTBI primers amplified the TCR CDR3 region. MiXCR, run by TCRdb on the multiplex PCR reads, gives a single entry per CDR3 protein. The sample has 350,000 to 400,000 distinct CDR3 sequences, more than 12% seen once; the top ten hold 32%. The sequenced sample consisted of blood. The receptors here all came from a woman under 40 with Graves' hyperthyroidism.

This clonotype has ten or more counts. This rearrangement joins TRBV27 to TRBJ2-1; TRBD2 agrees at 7 bases. There are 16 residues in the CDR3. With V trimmed by 3 bases and J by 4 bases, 9 bases remained unmatched. The germline CDR1 and CDR2 sequences are MNHEY and SMNVEV (reference sequence). This chain's CDR3 is CASSFSGTKLYNEQFF. In nucleotides, the CDR3 is TGTGCCAGCAGTTTTTCTGGGACTAAGTTATACAATGAGCAGTTCTTC.

V is TRBV20-1 and J is TRBJ1-1; D not certain. The CDR3 loop spans 15 amino acids. V was cut by 0 bases and J by 2 bases, with 13 bases left in between. The germline CDR1 and CDR2 sequences are DFQATT and SNEGSKA (reference sequence). The DNA of the CDR3 is TGCAGTGCTAGAGAGGTTTTTGGCAAAAACACTGAAGCTTTCTTT. Translated: CSAREVFGKNTEAFF.

The chain is built from TRBV28 and TRBJ2-2; D is undetermined. Germline V gene sequence: CDR1 MDHEN, CDR2 SYDVKM. V was clipped by 3 bases and J by 8 bases, with 10 bases between them. The CDR3 runs 13 residues. CDR3 nucleotides: TGTGCCAGCAGTTTCAGTAACTCAGGGGAGCTGTTTTTT. Encoded protein: CASSFSNSGELFF.

Only a few counts were recorded for this clonotype. This chain joins TRBV9 and TRBJ2-5; D not resolved. The V gene lost 0 bases and the J gene lost 4 bases, with 7 bases spanning the gap. The length of the CDR3 is 13 residues. Germline CDR1 reads SGDLS; CDR2 reads YYNGEE. The CDR3 protein is CASSVEGRETQYF. CDR3 in DNA: TGTGCCAGCAGCGTAGAGGGCCGAGAGACCCAGTACTTC.

V usage is TRBV28 and J usage is TRBJ2-7; tentatively, D is TRBD2 (5 bases). Trimming took 5 bases from V and 7 from J, leaving 21 bases between them. This CDR3 contains 15 residues. The germline V gene encodes CDR1 MDHEN and CDR2 SYDVKM. CDR3 protein: CASSPQGVLGSEQYF. CDR3 DNA sequence: TGTGCCAGCAGTCCCCAAGGTGTCCTAGGGAGTGAGCAGTACTTC.

This clonotype was detected many times. This sequence joins TRBV27 and TRBJ1-2; unclear D gene. Germline V gene lookup returns CDR1 MNHEY and CDR2 SMNVEV (reference sequence). Trimming pared 4 bases from V and 4 bases from J, leaving 7 bases between. The CDR3 sequence is 12 residues long. The CDR3 protein is CASSSIGYGYTF. The CDR3 region has the DNA TGTGCCAGCAGTTCGATAGGCTATGGCTACACCTTC.

V usage is TRBV29-1 and J usage is TRBJ1-3; D perhaps matches TRBD1 (6 bases). Trimming cost V 5 bases and J 7 bases, with 18 bases left between them. The CDR3 is made up of 14 amino acids. CDR1 is SQVTM, CDR2 ANQGSEA, per germline. This CDR3 is CSVSGDPSGNTIYF. CDR3 DNA: TGCAGCGTTTCAGGGGACCCTTCGGGGAACACCATATATTTT.

This clonotype showed up many times. The gene calls are TRBV20-1 and TRBJ2-1; 8 positions match TRBD2. CDR3 length: 13 residues. Germline V gene sequence: CDR1 DFQATT, CDR2 SNEGSKA (reference sequence). The V and J ends lost 3 bases and 4 bases, in that order; junction bases with no gene match: 2. The chain's CDR3 is CSASPSGYNEQFF. The CDR3 region has the DNA TGCAGTGCTAGCCCTAGCGGGTACAATGAGCAGTTCTTC.